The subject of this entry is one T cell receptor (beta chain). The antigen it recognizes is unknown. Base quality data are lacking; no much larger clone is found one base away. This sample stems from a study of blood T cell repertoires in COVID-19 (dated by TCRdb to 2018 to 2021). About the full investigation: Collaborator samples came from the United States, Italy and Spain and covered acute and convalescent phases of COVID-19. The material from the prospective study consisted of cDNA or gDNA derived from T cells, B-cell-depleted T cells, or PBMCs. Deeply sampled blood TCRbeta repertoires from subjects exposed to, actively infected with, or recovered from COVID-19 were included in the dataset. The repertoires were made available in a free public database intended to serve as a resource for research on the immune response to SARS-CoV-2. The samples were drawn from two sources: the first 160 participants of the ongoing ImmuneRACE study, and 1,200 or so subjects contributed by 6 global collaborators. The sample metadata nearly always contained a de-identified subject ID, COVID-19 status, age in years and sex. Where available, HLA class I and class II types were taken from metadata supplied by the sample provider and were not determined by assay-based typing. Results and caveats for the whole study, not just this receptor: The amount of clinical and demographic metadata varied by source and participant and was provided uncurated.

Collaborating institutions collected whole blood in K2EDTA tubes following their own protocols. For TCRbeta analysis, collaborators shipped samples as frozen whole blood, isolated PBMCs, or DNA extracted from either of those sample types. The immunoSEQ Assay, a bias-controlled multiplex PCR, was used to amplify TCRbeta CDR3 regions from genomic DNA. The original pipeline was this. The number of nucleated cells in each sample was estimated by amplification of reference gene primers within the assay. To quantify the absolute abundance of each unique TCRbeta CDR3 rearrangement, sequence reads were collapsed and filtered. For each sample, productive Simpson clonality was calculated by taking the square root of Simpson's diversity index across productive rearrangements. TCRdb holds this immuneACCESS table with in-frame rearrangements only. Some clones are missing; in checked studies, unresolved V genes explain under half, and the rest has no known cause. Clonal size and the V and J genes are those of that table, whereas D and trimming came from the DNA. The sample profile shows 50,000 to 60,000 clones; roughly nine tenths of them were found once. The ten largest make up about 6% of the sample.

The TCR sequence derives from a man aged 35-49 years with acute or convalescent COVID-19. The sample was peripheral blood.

The CDR3 reads CASSLLVLAKEYF. Here is the DNA: TGTGCCAGCAGCTTGTTAGTACTAGCAAAGGAGTACTTC. The rearranged chain carries TRBV5-5 and TRBJ2-7; a tentative D match to TRBD2 spans 6 bases. As encoded in the germline V gene (reference sequence), CDR1 is SGHKS while CDR2 is YYEKEE. The CDR3 holds 13 amino acids from the cysteine to the phenylalanine. Only the CDR3 part of the read is kept: 39 bases, read in frame from the first base. V lost 1 base and J lost 11 bases; the stretch between them is 16 bases long.